The T cell receptor beta chain under discussion was sequenced for a study of beta chain features in type 1 diabetes. This clone was observed a handful of times. What it binds is not known. Donors underwent one heparinised blood draw, 90 to 150 mL on average. Using CD45RO/CCR7/CD25/CD127/CD95/CD27, CD4+ naive, central memory, regulatory and stem cell-like memory cells were sorted. CDR3 length: 17 amino acids. J was trimmed by 5 bases and V by 4 bases; bases with no gene match: 15. In germline, CDR1 is SGHNT, CDR2 YENEEA. Overall study results and limits: It was among patients, rather than healthy donors, that naive, central memory and Treg TCRB repertoires appeared more similar. TCRB CDR3 length was moderately but significantly reduced in all four CD4+ subsets of Type 1 diabetes patients.

Sequencing targeted expressed TCRB transcripts, as all isolated RNA had been reverse transcribed. TCRdb's copy holds only in-frame clones and misses some; the assay was immunoSEQ multiplex PCR. The table lists about 170,000 clones, less than 10% of them singletons. The sample was central memory CD4+ T cells from blood. The genes are TRBV11-3 and TRBJ1-2, with 8 bases aligning to TRBD1. The TCR originated in a man aged 18-30 years with type 1 diabetes. CDR3 DNA sequence: TGTGCCAGCAGCTCTTGGACAGGGAGAGGATTCCGTTATGGCTACACCTTC. Amino acid sequence: CASSSWTGRGFRYGYTF.